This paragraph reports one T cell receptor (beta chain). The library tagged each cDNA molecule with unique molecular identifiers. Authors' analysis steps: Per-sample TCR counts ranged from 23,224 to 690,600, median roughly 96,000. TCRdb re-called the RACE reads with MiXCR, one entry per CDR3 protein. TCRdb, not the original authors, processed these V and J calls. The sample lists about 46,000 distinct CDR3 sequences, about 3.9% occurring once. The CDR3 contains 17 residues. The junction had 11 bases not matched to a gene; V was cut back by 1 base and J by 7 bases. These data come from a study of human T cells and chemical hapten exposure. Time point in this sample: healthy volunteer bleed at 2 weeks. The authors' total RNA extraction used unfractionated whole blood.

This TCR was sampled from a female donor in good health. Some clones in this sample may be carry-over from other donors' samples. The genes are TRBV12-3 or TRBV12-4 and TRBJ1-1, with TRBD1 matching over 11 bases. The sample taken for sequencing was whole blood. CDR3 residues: CASSLGLFGDRGFEAFF. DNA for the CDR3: TGTGCCAGCAGTTTAGGGCTTTTCGGGGACAGGGGGTTTGAAGCTTTCTTT.